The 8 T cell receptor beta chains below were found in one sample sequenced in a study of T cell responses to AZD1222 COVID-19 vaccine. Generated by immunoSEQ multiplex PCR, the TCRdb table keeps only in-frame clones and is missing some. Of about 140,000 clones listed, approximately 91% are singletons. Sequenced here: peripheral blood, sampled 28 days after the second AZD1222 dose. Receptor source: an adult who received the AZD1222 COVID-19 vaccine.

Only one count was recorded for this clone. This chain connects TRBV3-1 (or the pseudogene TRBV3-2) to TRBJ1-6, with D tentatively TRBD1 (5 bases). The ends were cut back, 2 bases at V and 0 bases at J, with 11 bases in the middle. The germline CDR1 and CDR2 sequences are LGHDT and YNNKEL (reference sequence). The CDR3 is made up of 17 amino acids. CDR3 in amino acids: CASSQRGPSSYNSPLHF. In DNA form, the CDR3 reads TGTGCCAGCAGCCAAAGGGGCCCGAGCTCCTATAATTCACCCCTCCACTTT.

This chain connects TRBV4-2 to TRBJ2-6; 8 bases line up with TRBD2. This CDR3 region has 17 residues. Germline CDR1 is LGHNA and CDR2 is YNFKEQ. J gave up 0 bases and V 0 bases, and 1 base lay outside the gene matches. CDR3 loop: CASSQDSGNSGANVLTF. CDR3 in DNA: TGTGCCAGCAGCCAAGATAGCGGGAACTCTGGGGCCAACGTCCTGACTTTC.

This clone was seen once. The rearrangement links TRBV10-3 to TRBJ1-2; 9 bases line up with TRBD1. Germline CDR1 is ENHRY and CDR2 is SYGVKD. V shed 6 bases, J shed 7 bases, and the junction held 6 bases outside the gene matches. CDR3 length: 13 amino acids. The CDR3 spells CAIRGDRDGGYTF. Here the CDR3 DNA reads TGTGCCATCAGGGGGGACAGGGATGGTGGCTACACCTTC.

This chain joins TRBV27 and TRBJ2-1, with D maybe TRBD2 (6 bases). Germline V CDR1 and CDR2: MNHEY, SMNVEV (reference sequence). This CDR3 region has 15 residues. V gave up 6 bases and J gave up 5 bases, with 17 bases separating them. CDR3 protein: CASSFLGTGHNEQFF. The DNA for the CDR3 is TGTGCCAGCAGCTTCTTGGGGACTGGACACAATGAGCAGTTCTTC.

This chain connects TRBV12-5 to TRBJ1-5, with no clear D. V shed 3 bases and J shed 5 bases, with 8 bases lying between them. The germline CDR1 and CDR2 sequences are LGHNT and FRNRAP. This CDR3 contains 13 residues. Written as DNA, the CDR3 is TGTGCTAGTGGTTTACCAGAGTATCAGCCCCAGCATTTT. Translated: CASGLPEYQPQHF. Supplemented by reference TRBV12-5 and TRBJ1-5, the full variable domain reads DARVTQTPRHKVTEMGQEVTMRCQPILGHNTVFWYRQTMMQGLELLAYFRNRAPLDDSGMPKDRFSAEMPDATLATLKIQPSEPRDSAVYFCASGLPEYQPQHFGDGTRLSIL.

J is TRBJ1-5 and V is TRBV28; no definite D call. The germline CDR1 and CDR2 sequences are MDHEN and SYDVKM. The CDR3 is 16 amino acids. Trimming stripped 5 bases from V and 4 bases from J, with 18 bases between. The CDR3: CASSPLAGSLNQPQHF. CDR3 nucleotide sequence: TGTGCCAGCAGTCCCCTTGCGGGGAGCTTAAATCAGCCCCAGCATTTT.

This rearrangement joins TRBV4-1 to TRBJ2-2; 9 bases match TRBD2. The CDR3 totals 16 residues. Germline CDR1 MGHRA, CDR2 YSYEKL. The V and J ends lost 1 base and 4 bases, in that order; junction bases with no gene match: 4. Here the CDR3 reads CASSQVVAGVTGELFF. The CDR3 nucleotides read TGCGCCAGCAGCCAAGTTGTAGCGGGAGTCACCGGGGAGCTGTTTTTT.

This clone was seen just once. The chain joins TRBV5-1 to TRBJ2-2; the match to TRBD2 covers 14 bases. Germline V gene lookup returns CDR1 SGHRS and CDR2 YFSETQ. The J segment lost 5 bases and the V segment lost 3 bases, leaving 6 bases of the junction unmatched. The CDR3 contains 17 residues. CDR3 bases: TGCGCCAGCAGCTCCGGGACTAGCGGGAGTCGGACCGGGGAGCTGTTTTTT. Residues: CASSSGTSGSRTGELFF.